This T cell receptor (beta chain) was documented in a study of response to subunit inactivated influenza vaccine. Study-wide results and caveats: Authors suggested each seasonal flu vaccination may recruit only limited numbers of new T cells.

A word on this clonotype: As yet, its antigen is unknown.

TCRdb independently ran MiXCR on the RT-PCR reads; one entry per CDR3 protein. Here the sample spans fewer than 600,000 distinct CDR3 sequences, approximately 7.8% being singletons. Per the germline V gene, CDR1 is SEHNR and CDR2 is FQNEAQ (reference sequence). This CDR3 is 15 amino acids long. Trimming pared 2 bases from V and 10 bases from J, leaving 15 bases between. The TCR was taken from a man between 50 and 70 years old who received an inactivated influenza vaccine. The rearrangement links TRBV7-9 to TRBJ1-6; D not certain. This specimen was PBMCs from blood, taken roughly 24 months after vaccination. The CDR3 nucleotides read TGTGCCAGCAGCTTATCTCCGGTTCTAGGGTCACCCCTCCACTTT. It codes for CASSLSPVLGSPLHF.